This TCR beta chain was identified in a study of PD-1 blockade in classical Hodgkin lymphoma. There was relapse after autologous stem cell transplantation in every patient, and there was variation in brentuximab vedotin exposure. Repertoires were generated with immunoSEQ multiplex PCR, while TCRdb's copy carries only in-frame clones and drops some. In the table there are just under 100,000 clones, roughly 83% of which are singletons. The CDR3 has 18 amino acids. V lost 7 bases and J 2 bases, leaving 26 bases between the germline ends. Germline V gene lookup returns CDR1 LNHDA and CDR2 SQIVND (reference sequence).

The sequencing here drew on peripheral blood mononuclear cells (PBMCs), taken at baseline. V gene TRBV19 combines with J gene TRBJ2-5; a possible D gene is TRBD2 (5 bases). This sequence was found in a human donor with classical Hodgkin lymphoma. The CDR3 loop reads CASTLILSEDMRQETQYF. The CDR3 DNA is TGTGCCAGTACCTTGATTTTATCGGAGGATATGCGTCAAGAGACCCAGTACTTC.